The entry below describes one T cell receptor (beta chain). Its antigen is not known. Next came a second PCR, run for roughly 6 to 11 cycles, which used a sample-barcoded 5' primer along with a J-beta primer mix. The template-switch adaptor, which had 12 random nucleotides, put a tag on each cDNA molecule. TCRdb itself ran the 5' RACE reads through MiXCR, one entry per CDR3 protein. The sample has about 640,000 distinct CDR3 sequences; 58% are singletons. The data derive from a study of blood T cells in healthy people across ages. Overall study results and limits: Per million T cells, TCR beta diversity dropped roughly linearly as age increased.

This CDR3 has 15 residues. Trimming removed 3 bases at V and 7 bases at J, with 18 bases between. Germline assignment: CDR1 SGHDN and CDR2 FVKESK. The J gene is TRBJ2-5, the V gene TRBV14, with D perhaps matching TRBD1 (6 bases). The source is a man in his sixties in good health. The specimen was blood. DNA of the CDR3: TGTGCCAGCAGCCACCGGACAGCGCTTGCTTGGACCCAGTACTTC. Its protein product is CASSHRTALAWTQYF. The full variable domain, in which reference TRBV14 and TRBJ2-5 provide the parts outside the CDR3, is EAGVTQFPSHSVIEKGQTVTLRCDPISGHDNLYWYRRVMGKEIKFLLHFVKESKQDESGMPNNRFLAERTGGTYSTLKVQPAELEDSGVYFCASSHRTALAWTQYFGPGTRLLVL.